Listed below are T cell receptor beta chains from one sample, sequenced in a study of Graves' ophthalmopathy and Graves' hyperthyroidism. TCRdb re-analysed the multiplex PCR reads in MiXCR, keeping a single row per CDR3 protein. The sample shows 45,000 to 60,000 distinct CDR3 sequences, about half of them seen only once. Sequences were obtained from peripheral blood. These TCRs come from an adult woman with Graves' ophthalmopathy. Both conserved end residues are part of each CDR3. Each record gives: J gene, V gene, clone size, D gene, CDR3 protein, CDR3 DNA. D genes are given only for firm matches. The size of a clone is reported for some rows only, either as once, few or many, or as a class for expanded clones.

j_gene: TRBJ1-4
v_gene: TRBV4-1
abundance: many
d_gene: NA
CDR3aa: CASSLSRGPSGEKLFF
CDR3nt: TGCGCCAGCAGCCTCTCAAGGGGTCCATCGGGTGAAAAACTGTTTTTT

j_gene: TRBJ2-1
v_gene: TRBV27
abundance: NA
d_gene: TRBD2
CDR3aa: CASGTSGKRNVNEQFF
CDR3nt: TGTGCCTCCGGGACTAGCGGGAAGAGGAATGTCAATGAGCAGTTCTTC

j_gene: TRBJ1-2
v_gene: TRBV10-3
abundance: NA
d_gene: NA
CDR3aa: CAISEGWGQGYGYTF
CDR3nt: TGTGCCATCAGTGAAGGCTGGGGGCAGGGGTATGGCTACACCTTC

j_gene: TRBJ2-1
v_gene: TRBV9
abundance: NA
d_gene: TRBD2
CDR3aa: CASGVLEREGNPSYNEQFF
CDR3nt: TGTGCCAGCGGCGTATTGGAGCGGGAGGGGAATCCGTCCTACAATGAGCAGTTCTTC

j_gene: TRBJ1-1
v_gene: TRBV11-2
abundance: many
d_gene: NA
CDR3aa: CASSGGRLNTEAFF
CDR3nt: TGTGCCAGCAGCGGAGGACGGCTGAACACTGAAGCTTTCTTT

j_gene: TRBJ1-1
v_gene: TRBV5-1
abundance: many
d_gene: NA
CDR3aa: CASSPGVGTEAFF
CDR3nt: TGCGCCAGCAGCCCAGGGGTAGGCACTGAAGCTTTCTTT

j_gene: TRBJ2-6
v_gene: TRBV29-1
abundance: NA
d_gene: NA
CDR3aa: CSARGTDGPSGTNVLTF
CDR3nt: TGCAGCGCTAGGGGCACGGACGGACCCTCTGGGACCAACGTCCTGACTTTC

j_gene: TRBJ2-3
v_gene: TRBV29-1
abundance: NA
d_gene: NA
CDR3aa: CSVPLALRTDTQYF
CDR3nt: TGCAGCGTCCCCCTAGCTTTAAGGACAGATACGCAGTATTTT

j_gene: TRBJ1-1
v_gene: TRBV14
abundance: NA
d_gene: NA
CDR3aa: CASGPGMAGTEAFF
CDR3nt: TGTGCCAGCGGCCCTGGGATGGCGGGAACTGAAGCTTTCTTT

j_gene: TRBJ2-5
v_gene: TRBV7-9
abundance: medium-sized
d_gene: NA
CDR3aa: CASSLRDGQETQYF
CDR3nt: TGTGCCAGCAGCTTGCGGGACGGACAAGAGACCCAGTACTTC

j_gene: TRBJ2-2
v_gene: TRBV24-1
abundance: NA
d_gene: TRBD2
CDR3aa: CATSPSGGDIGEPFF
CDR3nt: TGTGCCACCTCCCCTAGCGGGGGAGACATCGGGGAGCCGTTTTTT

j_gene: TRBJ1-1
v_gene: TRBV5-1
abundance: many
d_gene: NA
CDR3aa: CASSLMGVNTEAFF
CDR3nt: TGCGCCAGCAGCTTGATGGGGGTGAACACTGAAGCTTTCTTT

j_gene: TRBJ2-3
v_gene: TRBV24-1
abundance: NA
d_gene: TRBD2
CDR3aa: CAPSSGRVEGDTQYF
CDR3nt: TGTGCCCCGAGTAGCGGGAGGGTTGAAGGAGATACGCAGTATTTT

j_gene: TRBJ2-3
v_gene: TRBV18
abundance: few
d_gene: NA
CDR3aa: CASSRGTPLGTQYF
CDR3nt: TGTGCCAGCTCACGAGGGACCCCCCTTGGAACGCAGTATTTT

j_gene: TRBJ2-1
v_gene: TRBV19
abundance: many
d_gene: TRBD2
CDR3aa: CASHWGGPQGEQFF
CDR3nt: TGTGCCAGCCATTGGGGGGGACCTCAGGGAGAGCAGTTCTTC

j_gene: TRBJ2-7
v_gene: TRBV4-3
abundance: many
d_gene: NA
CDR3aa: CASSRDSSSSYEQYF
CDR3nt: TGCGCCAGCAGCCGAGACTCTTCGAGCTCCTACGAGCAGTACTTC

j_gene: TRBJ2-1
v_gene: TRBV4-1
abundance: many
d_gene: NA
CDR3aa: CASSPSDGKNEQFF
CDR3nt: TGCGCCAGCAGCCCCAGCGATGGGAAGAATGAGCAGTTCTTC

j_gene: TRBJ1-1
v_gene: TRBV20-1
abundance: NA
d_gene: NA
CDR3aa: CSAMDTIEAFF
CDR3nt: TGCAGTGCTATGGATACAATTGAAGCTTTCTTT

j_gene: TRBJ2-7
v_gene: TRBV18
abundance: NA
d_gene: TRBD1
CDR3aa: CASSPGQGEKYF
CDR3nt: TGTGCCAGCTCACCGGGGCAGGGGGAGAAGTACTTC

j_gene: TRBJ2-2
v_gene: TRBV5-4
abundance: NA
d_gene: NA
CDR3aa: CASNSGRGTGELFF
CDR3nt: TGTGCCAGCAACTCCGGACGGGGGACCGGGGAGCTGTTCTTT

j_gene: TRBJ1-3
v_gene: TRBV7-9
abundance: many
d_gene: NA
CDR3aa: CASTSLSTIYF
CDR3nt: TGTGCCAGCACTTCGTTAAGCACCATATATTTT

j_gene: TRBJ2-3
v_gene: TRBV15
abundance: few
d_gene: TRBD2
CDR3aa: CATRSRGGGTSTDTQYF
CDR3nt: TGTGCCACCAGGAGTCGGGGCGGGGGGACTAGCACAGATACGCAGTATTTT